This T cell receptor (beta chain) was recorded in a study of shared clonotypes between healthy human individuals. Across the study: Each donor's CD4 naive and CD4 memory cells filled three plates apiece, CD8 naive two, and CD8 memory one.

There are 17 residues in the CDR3. V was pared by 5 bases and J by 4 bases, with 14 bases of the junction left unmatched. Germline V gene data show CDR1 as SEHNR and CDR2 as FQNEAQ (reference sequence). Regarding the study as a whole: Several donors held 5% to 5.5% of naive CD4 clonotypes in common.

Nashville, Tennessee was home to all donors, each a Caucasian adult. The protocol was immunoSEQ multiplex PCR, while the TCRdb copy is restricted to in-frame clones and leaves out a portion. The sample records some 680,000 clones, less than 80% being singletons. This clone was recorded a few times. No antigen is known for it. The sample comprised memory CD4+ T cells sorted from blood. Documented subset: CD45RA-negative fraction. This TCR was sampled from a woman in her twenties or thirties in good health. V gene TRBV7-9 combines with J gene TRBJ1-5, with 7 bases matching TRBD1. Written as DNA, the CDR3 is TGTGCCAGCAGCAACTGGGGCCAGACAGGGCCGAATCAGCCCCAGCATTTT. It translates to CASSNWGQTGPNQPQHF.